Sequencing of this TCR beta chain was carried out in a study of cytomegalovirus exposure and HLA in healthy donors. Study-wide results and caveats: Altogether, about 160 TCR beta chains were recorded as cytomegalovirus-associated.

Details on this clone: The antigen is not known.

The germline gives CDR1 PRHDT, CDR2 FYEKMQ (reference sequence). The ends were cut back, 4 bases at V and 2 bases at J, with 12 bases in the middle. This CDR3 spans 15 amino acids. The primer mix had 60 Vbeta and 13 Jbeta primers. Libraries were prepared by immunoSEQ multiplex PCR; TCRdb keeps only in-frame clonotypes and omits some of them. This table has approximately 190,000 clones, around 90% appearing once. V usage is TRBV13 and J usage is TRBJ1-3; perhaps TRBD1 as D (5 bases). The sample consisted of PBMCs. The TCR sequence derives from a boy aged 2 to 9 in good health and CMV-seronegative. The CDR3 spells CASSSAGYAGNTIYF. The DNA for the CDR3 is TGTGCCAGCAGCTCCGCAGGGTACGCTGGAAACACCATATATTTT.